These 6 T cell receptor beta chains were all obtained from the same sample, sequenced in a study of blood T cell repertoires in COVID-19. TCRdb's copy holds only in-frame clones and misses some; the assay was immunoSEQ multiplex PCR. The top ten clones hold over 7.5% of a sample with roughly 250,000 clones, 80% to 90% of them seen once. The sample taken for sequencing was PBMCs or T cells enriched from blood (not recorded which). The receptors come from a man aged 35 to 55 who had recovered from COVID-19.

The chain is built from TRBV6-5 and TRBJ2-5; TRBD1 matches at 9 bases. This CDR3 has 15 amino acids. Germline CDR1 reads MNHEY; CDR2 reads SVGAGI. Losses at the gene ends were 3 bases for V and 3 bases for J; bases not matched to a gene: 5. The CDR3 DNA sequence: TGTGCCAGCAGTTATAGGGACAGGGTGAAAGAGACCCAGTACTTC. Its protein product is CASSYRDRVKETQYF.

In DNA form, the CDR3 reads TGTGCCAGCAGCTTAGAAGGGACACCTCAGGCCGCTGAGGTGCGAGGCTACACCTTC. Residues: CASSLEGTPQAAEVRGYTF. The chain combines TRBV13 with TRBJ1-2, with D tentatively TRBD1 (6 bases). The CDR3 spans 19 residues. Deletions cut 1 base from V and 8 bases from J, with 29 bases between. Germline-derived CDR1 and CDR2 are PRHDT and FYEKMQ (reference sequence).

This chain connects TRBV9 to TRBJ2-7, with 7 bases that match TRBD1. This CDR3 region has 15 residues. The germline CDR1 and CDR2 sequences are SGDLS and YYNGEE. Unmatched junction bases numbered 11, after V lost 4 bases and J lost 4 bases. The CDR3 sequence is CASSLPRQGKYEQYF. The CDR3 bases are TGTGCCAGCAGCCTCCCCCGACAGGGTAAATACGAGCAGTACTTC.

The chain joins TRBV3-1 (or the pseudogene TRBV3-2) to TRBJ1-4; 9 bases agree with TRBD1. V lost 4 bases to trimming and J lost 7 bases; unmatched junction nucleotides: 10. The germline CDR1 and CDR2 sequences are LGHDT and YNNKEL (reference sequence). The CDR3 totals 16 residues. CDR3 sequence reads: CASSPRHRQGGEKLFF. CDR3 nucleotides: TGTGCCAGCAGCCCCAGACATCGACAGGGGGGTGAAAAACTGTTTTTT.

The J gene is TRBJ2-2, the V gene TRBV9; D is perhaps TRBD2 (5 bases). The ends were cut back, 0 bases at V and 6 bases at J, with 18 bases in the middle. CDR3 size: 17 residues. Germline loops: CDR1 SGDLS, CDR2 YYNGEE. CDR3: CASSVEGFPGTPGELFF. The CDR3, as DNA: TGTGCCAGCAGCGTAGAGGGATTCCCGGGAACCCCCGGGGAGCTGTTTTTT. The whole variable domain, filled in from reference TRBV9 and TRBJ2-2, reads DSGVTQTPKHLITATGQRVTLRCSPRSGDLSVYWYQQSLDQGLQFLIQYYNGEERAKGNILERFSAQQFPDLHSELNLSSLELGDSALYFCASSVEGFPGTPGELFFGEGSRLTVL.

A note on this clone: This sample also contains other DNA sequences that code for the same CDR3. The CDR3 is CASSLTVNTEAFF. Here the CDR3 DNA reads TGCGCCAGCAGCTTGACAGTTAACACTGAAGCTTTCTTT. The rearrangement uses TRBV5-1 and TRBJ1-1; D is unresolved. The CDR3 spans 13 residues. Germline lookup yields CDR1 SGHRS and CDR2 YFSETQ. V was pared by 1 base and J by 2 bases, with 6 bases between.